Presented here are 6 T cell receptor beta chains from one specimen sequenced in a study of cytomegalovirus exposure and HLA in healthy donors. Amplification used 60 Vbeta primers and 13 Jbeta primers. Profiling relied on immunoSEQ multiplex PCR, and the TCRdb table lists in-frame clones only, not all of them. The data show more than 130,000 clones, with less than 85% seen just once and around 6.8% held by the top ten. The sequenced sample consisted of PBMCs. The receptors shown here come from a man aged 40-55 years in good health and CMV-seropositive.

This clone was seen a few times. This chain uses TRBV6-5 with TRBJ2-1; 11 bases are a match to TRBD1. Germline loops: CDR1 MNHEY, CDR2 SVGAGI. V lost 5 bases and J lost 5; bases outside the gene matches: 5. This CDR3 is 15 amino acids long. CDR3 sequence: CASSPRDRGDNEQFF. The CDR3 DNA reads TGTGCCAGCAGTCCCCGGGACAGGGGGGACAATGAGCAGTTCTTC.

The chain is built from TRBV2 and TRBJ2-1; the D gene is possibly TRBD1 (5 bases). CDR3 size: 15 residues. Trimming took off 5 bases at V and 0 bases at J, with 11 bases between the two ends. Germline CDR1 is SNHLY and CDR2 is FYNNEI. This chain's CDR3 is CASSRQRSSYNEQFF. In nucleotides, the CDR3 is TGTGCCAGCAGTCGACAGAGGAGCTCCTACAATGAGCAGTTCTTC.

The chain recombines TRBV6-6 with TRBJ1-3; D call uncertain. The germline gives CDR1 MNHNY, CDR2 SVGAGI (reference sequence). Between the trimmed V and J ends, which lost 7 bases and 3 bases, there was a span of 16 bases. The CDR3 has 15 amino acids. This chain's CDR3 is CASNPTGLSGNTIYF. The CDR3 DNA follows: TGTGCCAGCAACCCGACGGGGTTAAGTGGAAACACCATATATTTT.

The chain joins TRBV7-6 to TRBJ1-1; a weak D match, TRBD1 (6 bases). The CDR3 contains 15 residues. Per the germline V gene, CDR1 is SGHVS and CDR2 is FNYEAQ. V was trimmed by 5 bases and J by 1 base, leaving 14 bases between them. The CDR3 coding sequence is TGTGCCAGCAGCCTCCGGGACACCGAGAACACTGAAGCTTTCTTT. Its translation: CASSLRDTENTEAFF.

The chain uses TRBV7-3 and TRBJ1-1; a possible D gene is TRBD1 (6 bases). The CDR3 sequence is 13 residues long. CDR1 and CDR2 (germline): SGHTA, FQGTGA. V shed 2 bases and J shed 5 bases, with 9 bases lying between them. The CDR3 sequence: CASSLYRGTEAFF. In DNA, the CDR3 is TGTGCCAGCAGCTTATATAGGGGGACTGAAGCTTTCTTT.

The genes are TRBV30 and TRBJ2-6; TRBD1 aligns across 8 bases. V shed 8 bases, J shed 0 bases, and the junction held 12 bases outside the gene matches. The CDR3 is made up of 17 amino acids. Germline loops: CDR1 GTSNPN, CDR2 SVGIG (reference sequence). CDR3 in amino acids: CASIAGGGFSGANVLTF. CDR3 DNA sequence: TGTGCCAGTATCGCAGGGGGCGGCTTCTCTGGGGCCAACGTCCTGACTTTC.